This entry lists 2 T cell receptor beta chains sequenced from one sample in a study of a mutant IDH1 vaccine in newly diagnosed glioma. This sample's time point: baseline, week 1 (first vaccination visit). Treatment specified: pre-vaccination baseline after standard-of-care therapy. Sequenced by immunoSEQ multiplex PCR; TCRdb stores in-frame clones only, minus some. This table holds tens of thousands of clones, around 93% found once. Sequencing used PBMCs, obtained from a glioma patient treated with radiotherapy, temozolomide or both. These receptors were taken from a man aged 40-50 years with glioma.

The rearrangement joins TRBV2 to TRBJ2-7; no firm D call. The V end was cut by 3 bases, the J end by 0 bases, with 9 bases between. The CDR3 loop spans 14 amino acids. The germline V gene has CDR1 SNHLY and CDR2 FYNNEI. The CDR3 region is CASSDDWSSYEQYF. The CDR3 coding sequence is TGTGCCAGCAGTGATGATTGGAGCTCCTACGAGCAGTACTTC.

CDR3: CASSLGQGAIYEQYF. Written as DNA, the CDR3 is TGTGCCAGCAGCTTGGGACAGGGGGCAATATACGAGCAGTACTTC. The V gene is TRBV7-9, the J gene TRBJ2-7; 12 bases fit TRBD1. The junction had 4 bases not matched to a gene; V was cut back by 3 bases and J by 4 bases. Germline values: CDR1 SEHNR, CDR2 FQNEAQ (reference sequence). The CDR3 spans 15 residues.